This TCR beta chain emerged from a study of T cell responses to AZD1222 COVID-19 vaccine. Study-wide context: Both about-4-week and about-12-week second-dose recipients were combined. Study-level points and caveats: The CD4 TCRs associated with vaccination extended across spike and predominated at 160-218 and 743-854. Donors in the cohort were predominantly white British and more often female, and clonal diversity was possibly underestimated.

Comment on this clone: Its antigen is as yet unknown.

The table came from immunoSEQ multiplex PCR; TCRdb's copy has only in-frame clones and leaves some out. The sample has 150,000 or so clones, 91% seen once. This receptor was obtained from an adult in good health. The specimen was peripheral blood, collected on day 0 of AZD1222 vaccination.

The CDR3 sequence is CASSLAQALEQYF. The CDR3 region has the DNA TGTGCCAGCAGCTTAGCGCAAGCGCTCGAGCAGTACTTC. The rearrangement links TRBV7-2 to TRBJ2-7, with no clear D. The germline V gene has CDR1 SGHTA and CDR2 FQGNSA. Trimming pared 0 bases from V and 6 bases from J, leaving 9 bases between. The CDR3 is 13 residues long.